The 15 T cell receptor beta chains given below trace back to one sample, sequenced in a study of Tregs in tolerant kidney transplant recipients. Repertoires were generated with immunoSEQ multiplex PCR, while TCRdb's copy carries only in-frame clones and drops some. The table has some 71,000 clones, 85% to 90% seen once. Material: CD4+ T cells from blood, obtained before the transplant. These receptors were collected from a human donor who received a combined kidney and bone marrow transplant.

The rearrangement links TRBV6-1 to TRBJ1-5; D is ambiguous. Germline-derived CDR1 and CDR2 are MNHNS and SASEGT. Trimming pared 7 bases from V and 6 bases from J, leaving 16 bases between. The CDR3 is 14 amino acids. The CDR3 protein is CASIPGLAGQPQHF. The CDR3 DNA follows: TGTGCCAGCATACCCGGACTGGCGGGTCAGCCCCAGCATTTT.

The V gene is TRBV18, the J gene TRBJ2-1, with 7 bases fitting TRBD2. Germline assignment: CDR1 KGHSH and CDR2 LQKENI. The CDR3 length is 15 residues. Unmatched junction bases numbered 4, after V lost 3 bases and J lost 2 bases. In DNA form, the CDR3 reads TGTGCCAGCTCACCCCCTAGCGGAACCTACAATGAGCAGTTCTTC. Translating gives CASSPPSGTYNEQFF. The variable domain in full, completed from reference TRBV18 and TRBJ2-1, reads NAGVMQNPRHLVRRRGQEARLRCSPMKGHSHVYWYRQLPEEGLKFMVYLQKENIIDESGMPKERFSAEFPKEGPSILRIQQVVRGDSAAYFCASSPPSGTYNEQFFGPGTRLTVL.

This sequence joins TRBV15 and TRBJ2-2, with no clear D. The CDR3 totals 15 residues. V was trimmed by 7 bases and J by 5 bases, leaving 17 bases between them. Germline V lookup: CDR1 LNHNV, CDR2 YYDKDF (reference sequence). The CDR3: CATTLGFGETGELFF. CDR3 coding DNA: TGTGCCACCACCCTCGGGTTTGGAGAGACCGGGGAGCTGTTTTTT. Full variable domain (outside the CDR3, taken from reference TRBV15 and TRBJ2-2): DAMVIQNPRYQVTQFGKPVTLSCSQTLNHNVMYWYQQKSSQAPKLLFHYYDKDFNNEADTPDNFQSRRPNTSFCFLDIRSPGLGDTAMYLCATTLGFGETGELFFGEGSRLTVL.

This clone was observed once. The chain carries TRBV6-1 and TRBJ1-1, with 9 bases aligning to TRBD1. Germline loops: CDR1 MNHNS, CDR2 SASEGT. J was trimmed by 4 bases and V by 2 bases; bases with no gene match: 5. The CDR3 runs to 15 residues. The CDR3 bases are TGTGCCAGCAGTGAAACAGGGGGCAGGGTCACTGAAGCTTTCTTT. Translation gives CASSETGGRVTEAFF.

This clone was detected once. The gene calls are TRBV28 and TRBJ2-1; 13 positions agree with TRBD2. Losses at the gene ends were 3 bases for V and 2 bases for J; bases not matched to a gene: 4. The CDR3 covers 17 residues. The V gene's germline CDR1 is MDHEN and CDR2 SYDVKM. The CDR3 region has the DNA TGTGCCAGCAGTTTCGGACTAGCGGGGGTTACCTACAATGAGCAGTTCTTC. It specifies CASSFGLAGVTYNEQFF.

The chain links TRBV2 to TRBJ1-1; TRBD1 is a possible D gene (6 bases). Germline V gene lookup returns CDR1 SNHLY and CDR2 FYNNEI. This CDR3 spans 12 amino acids. Between the trimmed V and J ends, which lost 6 bases and 1 base, there was a span of 6 bases. The CDR3, as DNA: TGTGCCAGCAGACAGGGGAACACTGAAGCTTTCTTT. This encodes CASRQGNTEAFF.

The chain carries TRBV11-2 and TRBJ1-3; 7 bases align to TRBD1. The CDR3 is 15 amino acids. Germline CDR1 SGHAT, CDR2 FQNNGV. V was pared by 2 bases and J by 4 bases, with 5 bases of the junction left unmatched. The CDR3 DNA follows: TGTGCCAGCAGCTTACTTACGACAGGGGGAAACACCATATATTTT. Its translation is CASSLLTTGGNTIYF.

The chain carries TRBV9 and TRBJ2-7, with TRBD1 matching over 10 bases. The junction had 5 bases not matched to a gene; V was cut back by 3 bases and J by 2 bases. CDR1 is SGDLS, CDR2 YYNGEE, per germline. CDR3 length: 15 residues. The CDR3 DNA reads as TGTGCCAGCAGCGCCCGGGACAGGGGTCCCTACGAGCAGTACTTC. It specifies CASSARDRGPYEQYF.

The gene calls are TRBV9 and TRBJ2-2; TRBD1 aligns across 11 bases. Germline CDR1 is SGDLS and CDR2 is YYNGEE. V trimming: 0 bases; J trimming: 2 bases; junction bases outside the gene matches: 3. The CDR3 covers 17 residues. CDR3 DNA sequence: TGTGCCAGCAGCGTAGGTGGACAGGGGGCAAACACCGGGGAGCTGTTTTTT. The encoded protein is CASSVGGQGANTGELFF.

In nucleotides, the CDR3 is TGTGCCTGGATGGAGACTGAAGCTTTCTTT. Its protein product is CAWMETEAFF. The V gene is TRBV30, the J gene TRBJ1-1; D is ambiguous. V lost 4 bases and J lost 5, with 5 bases in between. The CDR3 length is 10 residues. The V gene's germline CDR1 is GTSNPN and CDR2 SVGIG (reference sequence).

This sequence joins TRBV28 and TRBJ2-1; no clear D gene. The CDR3 runs to 13 residues. Trimming shortened V by 11 bases and J by 4 bases, and 15 bases separated the two germline ends. Germline CDR1 reads MDHEN; CDR2 reads SYDVKM. The CDR3 protein is CAGSGSRYNEQFF. CDR3 nucleotides: TGTGCCGGTTCCGGGTCAAGGTACAATGAGCAGTTCTTC.

The gene calls are TRBV18 and TRBJ1-1; unclear D gene. This CDR3 contains 16 residues. Looked up from germline, CDR1 is KGHSH and CDR2 is LQKENI. Between the trimmed V and J ends, which lost 1 base and 7 bases, there was a span of 19 bases. The CDR3 bases are TGTGCCAGCTCACCACAACCTCCCACCCCGGGAGTTGAAGCTTTCTTT. Translation gives CASSPQPPTPGVEAFF.

The chain joins TRBV18 to TRBJ1-3; D might be TRBD1 (6 bases). Trimming took 1 base from V and 4 from J, leaving 14 bases between them. This CDR3 spans 16 amino acids. CDR1 is KGHSH and CDR2 is LQKENI in the germline V gene. The CDR3 nucleotides are TGTGCCAGCTCACCACTCGGGACACTCGAAGGAAACACCATATATTTT. It codes for CASSPLGTLEGNTIYF.

The genes are TRBV27 and TRBJ1-5, with 12 positions matching TRBD1. This CDR3 is 17 amino acids long. V dropped 2 bases and J dropped 3; count of bases not matched to a gene: 5. The germline CDR1 and CDR2 sequences are MNHEY and SMNVEV (reference sequence). CDR3 sequence reads: CASSLIGTGGLNQPQHF. In DNA form, the CDR3 reads TGTGCCAGCAGTTTAATAGGGACAGGGGGCCTCAATCAGCCCCAGCATTTT.

This chain uses TRBV30 with TRBJ2-7; 8 bases line up with TRBD2. Germline trimming cut 5 bases from V and 1 base from J; bases unmatched to any gene: 13. CDR3 size: 16 residues. The germline gives CDR1 GTSNPN, CDR2 SVGIG (reference sequence). CDR3: CAWLASGRGASYEQYF. Written as DNA, the CDR3 is TGTGCCTGGTTGGCGAGCGGGAGAGGGGCTTCCTACGAGCAGTACTTC.